This is a list of T cell receptor beta chains from one sample in a study of TIL therapy for anti-PD-1-resistant metastatic lung cancer. TCRdb keeps only in-frame clones here, not all; method: immunoSEQ multiplex PCR. The sample records about 26,000 clones, approximately 72% being singletons. This specimen was tumor tissue, taken at baseline. These receptors all stem from a person aged 25-85 years with non-small cell lung cancer. CDR3s include the opening cysteine and the closing phenylalanine or tryptophan. A D gene is named only where the DNA matches it firmly. Only some rows state a clone size, as once, few, many or a class for expanded clones.

>TRBD1|TRBJ2-7|NA|TRBV11-3
TGTGCCAGCAGCGGATCGACAGGGTTGGGCTACGAGCAGTACTTC
CASSGSTGLGYEQYF
>NA|TRBJ2-7|NA|TRBV28
TGTGCCAGCAGCGTTCAGGGACCCGATTACGAGCAGTACTTC
CASSVQGPDYEQYF
>NA|TRBJ1-4|NA|TRBV5-1
TGCGCCAGCAGCTTGGGGCTCCTTAATGAAAAACTGTTTTTT
CASSLGLLNEKLFF
>TRBD1|TRBJ1-1|NA|TRBV28
TGTGCCAGCAGTCCACAGGGGGGCAACACTGAAGCTTTCTTT
CASSPQGGNTEAFF
>TRBD1|TRBJ2-1|NA|TRBV7-7
TGTGCTAGCAGCTTATCCTTTGGGACAGCATACAATGAGCAGTTCTTC
CASSLSFGTAYNEQFF
>NA|TRBJ2-2|medium-sized|TRBV6-4
TGTGCCAGCAGTGACTCGGGACTGAACACCGGGGAGCTGTTTTTT
CASSDSGLNTGELFF
>NA|TRBJ1-1|few|TRBV9
TGTGCCAGCAGCGTAGGGGGATGGGACACTGAAGCTTTCTTT
CASSVGGWDTEAFF
>NA|TRBJ1-5|NA|TRBV21-1
TGTGCCAGCAGCCATCATGGACTTCTAGCCAATCAGCCCCAGCATTTT
CASSHHGLLANQPQHF
>TRBD2|TRBJ2-1|once|TRBV18
TGTGCCAGCTCACCAACGGCGGGGGTGGCCTACAATGAGCAGTTCTTC
CASSPTAGVAYNEQFF
>TRBD1|TRBJ2-3|NA|TRBV27
TGTGCCAGCAGTCCGATGGACAGGTTATTCACAGATACGCAGTATTTT
CASSPMDRLFTDTQYF
>NA|TRBJ2-7|NA|TRBV5-1
TGCGCCAGCAGCCGGACGGCAAGACAAGGACACTACGAGCAGTACTTC
CASSRTARQGHYEQYF
>NA|TRBJ2-4|NA|TRBV5-1
TGCGCCAGCAGCTTGGGGGAATGGACAGTAGCCAAAAACATTCAGTACTTC
CASSLGEWTVAKNIQYF
>NA|TRBJ2-7|NA|TRBV5-1
TGCGCCAGCAGCTACGCTAACGGCTACGAGCAGTACTTC
CASSYANGYEQYF
>NA|TRBJ1-2|NA|TRBV9
TGTGCCAGCAGCCCCACCGGGACACACTATGGCTACACCTTC
CASSPTGTHYGYTF
>NA|TRBJ2-3|once|TRBV6-1
TGTGCCAGCAGTGTAATCGTTGGCGGTAGCGGCACAGATACGCAGTATTTT
CASSVIVGGSGTDTQYF
>NA|TRBJ2-6|NA|TRBV2
TGTGCCAGCAGTGGTGGGACACAGCCCAACGTCCTGACTTTC
CASSGGTQPNVLTF
>TRBD2|TRBJ2-1|NA|TRBV11-3
TGTGCCAGCAGCCCAGGACTAGCGGGGGCCTTAAATGAGCAGTTCTTC
CASSPGLAGALNEQFF
>NA|TRBJ1-5|NA|TRBV21-1
TGTGCCAGCAGCAAAATTCACGTGGTTTTTGGTCAGCCCCAGCATTTT
CASSKIHVVFGQPQHF
>NA|TRBJ2-5|NA|TRBV20-1
TGCAGTGCTAGAGCACAAGAGACCCAGTACTTC
CSARAQETQYF
>NA|TRBJ2-2|NA|TRBV18
TGTGCCAGCTCACCACTCTTCACCGGGGAGCTGTTTTTT
CASSPLFTGELFF